One and the same sample provided the 24 T cell receptor beta chains below, sequenced in a study of radiotherapy plus CTLA-4 blockade in lung cancer. Measured with immunoSEQ multiplex PCR; TCRdb has only the in-frame clones, and not every one. Of about 68,000 clones detected, around 80% appear once; the ten largest clones hold roughly 9.7%. Specimen: peripheral blood, collected from a patient treated with radiotherapy plus ipilimumab. These receptors were taken from a human donor with non-small cell lung cancer who had a complete response to radiotherapy plus ipilimumab.

This chain links TRBV7-9 with TRBJ2-1, with 9 bases fitting TRBD1. The CDR3 loop spans 15 amino acids. V shed 3 bases, J shed 7 bases, and the junction held 7 bases outside the gene matches. Germline-derived CDR1 and CDR2 are SEHNR and FQNEAQ (reference sequence). CDR3 DNA: TGTGCCAGCAGCTTGGGGGACAGGGCTTGGAATGAGCAGTTCTTC. It encodes CASSLGDRAWNEQFF. Full variable domain (rest looked up from reference TRBV7-9 and TRBJ2-1): DTGVSQNPRHKITKRGQNVTFRCDPISEHNRLYWYRQTLGQGPEFLTYFQNEAQLEKSRLLSDRFSAERPKGSFSTLEIQRTEQGDSAMYLCASSLGDRAWNEQFFGPGTRLTVL.

The chain employs TRBV5-1 and TRBJ2-5, with D possibly matching TRBD1 (5 bases). V shed 5 bases and J shed 1 base, with 9 bases lying between them. This CDR3 has 13 residues. Germline-derived CDR1 and CDR2 are SGHRS and YFSETQ. The CDR3 DNA sequence: TGCGCCAGCAGTCCAGACAGCCAAGAGACCCAGTACTTC. It is translated as CASSPDSQETQYF.

The V gene is TRBV14, the J gene TRBJ2-1; 9 bases are a match to TRBD2. The V and J ends lost 0 bases and 8 bases, in that order; junction bases with no gene match: 14. Germline values: CDR1 SGHDN, CDR2 FVKESK. The length of the CDR3 is 18 residues. The CDR3 bases are TGTGCCAGCAGCCAAGATGTATACGCGGGGGGGCTTAGGGATGAGCAGTTCTTC. The encoded protein is CASSQDVYAGGLRDEQFF.

The DNA of the CDR3 is TGTGCCAGCAGCCTCGGTTCAGGGGATCGACGAAACATTCAGTACTTC. It encodes CASSLGSGDRRNIQYF. The rearrangement joins TRBV7-2 to TRBJ2-4, with TRBD1 as a possible D gene (6 bases). V lost 5 bases and J lost 6, with 20 bases in between. The germline CDR1 and CDR2 sequences are SGHTA and FQGNSA. The CDR3 totals 16 residues.

The genes are TRBV19 and TRBJ2-1; 8 nucleotides align to TRBD2. This CDR3 has 15 amino acids. Trimming cost V 6 bases and J 7 bases; bases outside gene matches: 11. Germline V gives CDR1 LNHDA, CDR2 SQIVND (reference sequence). The CDR3 reads CASSGSSGWGNEQFF. DNA for the CDR3: TGTGCCAGTAGCGGTTCTAGCGGGTGGGGAAATGAGCAGTTCTTC.

The J gene is TRBJ2-2, the V gene TRBV9; TRBD2 aligns across 7 bases. Germline V CDR1 and CDR2: SGDLS, YYNGEE. The ends lost 3 bases at V and 6 bases at J; junction bases unmatched: 8. This CDR3 spans 15 amino acids. CDR3 sequence reads: CASSEASGIAGELFF. As DNA, the CDR3 is TGTGCCAGCAGCGAGGCTAGCGGAATAGCCGGGGAGCTGTTTTTT.

The V gene is TRBV10-1, the J gene TRBJ2-1; the D gene is possibly TRBD2 (5 bases). The CDR3 length is 14 residues. Trimming removed 0 bases at V and 6 bases at J, with 9 bases between. Germline V gene lookup returns CDR1 WNHNN and CDR2 SYGVQD (reference sequence). The CDR3 reads CASSESGLRNEQFF. CDR3 coding DNA: TGCGCCAGCAGTGAGTCCGGACTGCGCAATGAGCAGTTCTTC.

This clone was counted a single time. The genes are TRBV6-4 and TRBJ2-1; the match to TRBD1 covers 7 bases. Germline CDR1 is MRHNA and CDR2 is SNTAGT. This CDR3 is 15 amino acids long. After removal of 3 bases from V and 7 bases from J, the junction contained 9 bases not matched to a gene. The chain's CDR3 is CASSEGQRGTNEQFF. Written as DNA, the CDR3 is TGTGCCAGCAGTGAGGGACAGAGGGGGACGAATGAGCAGTTCTTC.

The rearrangement joins TRBV2 to TRBJ1-2; 9 bases map to TRBD1. The CDR3 extends over 14 amino acids. Germline trimming cut 6 bases from V and 8 bases from J; bases unmatched to any gene: 10. Germline-derived CDR1 and CDR2 are SNHLY and FYNNEI. In DNA form, the CDR3 reads TGTGCCAGCAGCCAACCCAGACAGGGGGGCGGCTACACCTTC. It specifies CASSQPRQGGGYTF.

This clone has a handful of counts. This rearrangement joins TRBV7-2 to TRBJ2-1; D is possibly TRBD2 (6 bases). The CDR3 is 12 amino acids. Germline V gene sequence: CDR1 SGHTA, CDR2 FQGNSA. V gave up 3 bases and J gave up 15 bases, with 15 bases separating them. The DNA of the CDR3 is TGTGCCAGCAGCTTTAGTCGGGAGTTACGGTTCTTC. Protein sequence: CASSFSRELRFF.

V is TRBV5-4 and J is TRBJ2-3, with D perhaps matching TRBD2 (6 bases). The CDR3 is made up of 14 amino acids. Germline lookup yields CDR1 SGHNT and CDR2 YYREEE (reference sequence). Trimming shortened V by 4 bases and J by 3 bases, and 12 bases separated the two germline ends. The CDR3, as DNA: TGTGCCAGCAGCCCCCCCGGGGGAACAGATACGCAGTATTTT. Protein product: CASSPPGGTDTQYF.

The V gene is TRBV6-5, the J gene TRBJ2-3; D is unresolved. Germline V gene sequence: CDR1 MNHEY, CDR2 SVGAGI. The CDR3 extends over 14 amino acids. Trimming stripped 6 bases from V and 6 bases from J, with 16 bases between. DNA for the CDR3: TGTGCCAGCAGAACAGACCGCTTGGGGGATACGCAGTATTTT. Protein product: CASRTDRLGDTQYF.

The CDR3 coding sequence is TGTGCCAGCAGCAGCGGGGACAGGACAGGGGGTGGCTACACCTTC. Its protein product is CASSSGDRTGGGYTF. The V gene is TRBV7-9, the J gene TRBJ1-2, with 10 bases that match TRBD1. V shed 5 bases and J 7 bases; nucleotides not matched to a gene: 10. The CDR3 contains 15 residues. Germline V CDR1 and CDR2: SEHNR, FQNEAQ (reference sequence). Complete variable domain (other parts from reference TRBV7-9 and TRBJ1-2): DTGVSQNPRHKITKRGQNVTFRCDPISEHNRLYWYRQTLGQGPEFLTYFQNEAQLEKSRLLSDRFSAERPKGSFSTLEIQRTEQGDSAMYLCASSSGDRTGGGYTFGSGTRLTVV.

This chain uses TRBV6-1 with TRBJ1-2, with D hard to call. Per germline, CDR1 MNHNS and CDR2 SASEGT. CDR3 length equals 14 residues. Trimming stripped 2 bases from V and 3 bases from J, with 10 bases between. The CDR3 reads CASSETPNYYGYTF. In DNA form, the CDR3 reads TGTGCCAGCAGTGAAACCCCGAACTACTATGGCTACACCTTC.

The sample holds a few counts of this clone. This chain connects TRBV5-4 to TRBJ1-4; 9 bases fit TRBD1. The germline V gene has CDR1 SGHNT and CDR2 YYREEE (reference sequence). CDR3 length: 14 amino acids. V gave up 4 bases and J gave up 6 bases; unmatched junction bases: 4. The CDR3, as DNA: TGTGCCAGCAGCAACCGGGACAGGGATGAAAAACTGTTTTTT. It translates to CASSNRDRDEKLFF.

The chain uses TRBV30 and TRBJ2-3, with D hard to call. This CDR3 region has 11 residues. CDR1 and CDR2 from the germline V gene are GTSNPN and SVGIG (reference sequence). V dropped 5 bases and J dropped 6 bases, with 9 bases sitting between them. CDR3 protein: CAWFFLDTQYF. CDR3 nucleotides: TGTGCCTGGTTTTTTCTCGATACGCAGTATTTT.

This chain joins TRBV6-6 and TRBJ1-1, with a tentative D call TRBD1 (5 bases). The ends were cut back, 8 bases at V and 1 base at J, with 14 bases in the middle. CDR1 and CDR2 (germline): MNHNY, SVGAGI (reference sequence). The CDR3 extends over 14 amino acids. CDR3 sequence: CASLPTTGNTEAFF. CDR3 nucleotides: TGTGCCAGCTTACCAACCACAGGGAACACTGAAGCTTTCTTT.

The CDR3 DNA is TGTGCCAGCAGCCAAGCCCTAGCGGGGGTAGCAAATGAGCAGTTCTTC. The encoded protein is CASSQALAGVANEQFF. This chain uses TRBV4-2 with TRBJ2-1, with 10 bases identical to TRBD2. Per the germline V gene, CDR1 is LGHNA and CDR2 is YNFKEQ. Trimming cost V 1 base and J 7 bases; bases outside gene matches: 7. This CDR3 is 16 amino acids long.

This clone has only a few counts. The chain recombines TRBV4-3 with TRBJ1-6, with a possible D match to TRBD1 (5 bases). CDR3 length equals 14 residues. CDR1 is LGHNA and CDR2 is YSLEER in the germline V gene. The V and J ends lost 1 base and 9 bases respectively, with 10 bases between them. The CDR3 DNA reads TGCGCCAGCAGCCAAGCAGGGATAGGTTCACCCCTCCACTTT. This translates into CASSQAGIGSPLHF.

The J gene is TRBJ2-1, the V gene TRBV5-1; D is ambiguous. This CDR3 is 14 amino acids long. The germline CDR1 and CDR2 sequences are SGHRS and YFSETQ. Trimming stripped 0 bases from V and 8 bases from J, with 12 bases between. CDR3 nucleotide sequence: TGCGCCAGCAGCTTGGGGCCAAGCGACGATGAGCAGTTCTTC. Translating it yields CASSLGPSDDEQFF.

The chain has TRBV6-1 and TRBJ1-6, with D hard to call. Trimming left V 2 bases short and J 7 bases short, with 6 bases between. CDR1 is MNHNS, CDR2 SASEGT, per germline. This CDR3 has 13 amino acids. CDR3 amino acids: CASSEQRNSPLHF. The CDR3 DNA is TGTGCCAGCAGTGAACAACGAAATTCACCCCTCCACTTT.

V and J are TRBV28 and TRBJ1-5; 7 bases are a match to TRBD1. CDR1 MDHEN and CDR2 SYDVKM come from the germline V gene. CDR3 size: 16 residues. Trimming cost V 4 bases and J 3 bases; bases outside gene matches: 9. The CDR3 region is CASSSTETGNNQPQHF. CDR3 DNA sequence: TGTGCCAGCAGTTCCACAGAGACAGGGAACAATCAGCCCCAGCATTTT.

The rearrangement uses TRBV5-6 and TRBJ2-1, with D tentatively TRBD1 (6 bases). The CDR3 loop spans 15 amino acids. Trimming removed 0 bases at V and 7 bases at J, with 14 bases between. Germline CDR1 and CDR2: SGHDT and YYEEEE. DNA of the CDR3: TGTGCCAGCAGCTTGGACAGGGACCCATTAAATGAGCAGTTCTTC. Its protein product is CASSLDRDPLNEQFF.

The CDR3 reads CASSPHSGQGAEAFF. The CDR3 nucleotides read TGTGCCAGCAGCCCTCACAGCGGGCAGGGGGCGGAAGCTTTCTTT. This chain uses TRBV9 with TRBJ1-1, with TRBD1 identical over 8 bases. With 4 bases clipped from V and 8 bases from J, the junction kept 13 bases outside the gene matches. The CDR3 contains 15 residues. The germline V gene encodes CDR1 SGDLS and CDR2 YYNGEE.